This T cell receptor beta chain was identified in a study of CD8 T cells in Susac syndrome. TCR beta sequences were obtained from blood CD8+ and CD4+ T cells. Per the germline V gene, CDR1 is DFQATT and CDR2 is SNEGSKA (reference sequence). V lost 7 bases and J lost 10, with 26 bases in between. The CDR3 spans 15 residues. With random hexamers, 0.5 to 1 ug RNA was reverse transcribed. Multiplex immunoSEQ PCR targeted 54 Vbeta and 13 Jbeta TCR beta segments. Each CDR3 protein is one row after TCRdb ran MiXCR on the immunoSEQ multiplex PCR reads. The sample includes about 150,000 distinct CDR3 sequences, about 95% of them seen just once.

This sequence originates from a human donor with multiple sclerosis. The source material was CD8+ T cells from PBMCs. This chain joins TRBV20-1 and TRBJ2-4; D is unresolved. CDR3 amino acids: CSVAPLVVASEIQYF. DNA of the CDR3: TGCAGTGTGGCCCCTTTGGTCGTTGCTTCTGAAATTCAGTACTTC.